The rows below give T cell receptor beta chains drawn from one sample of a study of T cells after yellow fever vaccination. TCRdb re-called the 5' RACE reads with MiXCR, one entry per CDR3 protein. There are 450,000 to 650,000 distinct CDR3 sequences in the sample; 21% occur only once, and around 16% lies in the top ten. The sequences come from PBMCs, collected around 3 weeks after the first yellow fever vaccination. Source of these receptors: a young man who received the YFV17D yellow fever vaccine. CDR3s include the opening cysteine and the closing phenylalanine or tryptophan.

TRBV19,TRBJ1-5,CASSNYHRDQPQHF
TRBV12-3/TRBV12-4,TRBJ2-1,CASMNRDRGPDEQFF
TRBV20-1,TRBJ2-3,CSAIFMATDTQYF
TRBV3-1,TRBJ1-1,CASSQTPGQVMNTEAFF
TRBV6-5,TRBJ2-7,CASSYSFARAHEQYF
TRBV2,TRBJ2-3,CASSDGQGLSTDTQYF
TRBV7-2,TRBJ2-5,CASSVGLQETQYF
TRBV7-6,TRBJ1-1,CASSLDRGPQGFAEAFF
TRBV4-1,TRBJ2-1,CASSRPNRGRNEQFF
TRBV6-2/TRBV6-3,TRBJ1-5,CASGEGLNQPQHF
TRBV4-1,TRBJ2-5,CASSQTGTSGDRGPF
TRBV7-2,TRBJ1-2,CASSFDRQNYGYTF
TRBV19,TRBJ2-7,CASSEEVGASEQYF
TRBV20-1,TRBJ2-7,CSATRHYEQYF
TRBV2,TRBJ2-3,CASSRSQSTDTQYF
TRBV3-1,TRBJ1-1,CASSRRTNTEAFF
TRBV19,TRBJ1-6,CASSRKVLDSPLHF
TRBV12-3/TRBV12-4,TRBJ2-5,CASSRRRGQETQYF
TRBV7-2,TRBJ2-3,CASSLAPLAGGRTDTQYF
TRBV5-4,TRBJ1-2,CASSLEGLYGYTF
TRBV7-2,TRBJ2-3,CASSLASGGAATDTQYF
TRBV9,TRBJ2-2,CASSVALAGLAGDTGELFF
TRBV5-6,TRBJ2-7,CASSAYYEQYF
TRBV9,TRBJ1-1,CASSVEQGANEAFF
TRBV5-1,TRBJ2-5,CASRLTETQYF
TRBV10-3,TRBJ1-3,CAISEGDSGNTIYF
TRBV12-3/TRBV12-4,TRBJ1-5,CASSFANQPQHF
TRBV6-1,TRBJ1-6,CASSKRTYNSPLHF
TRBV27,TRBJ2-6,CASSLKVTGANVLTF
TRBV6-1,TRBJ2-1,CASLLRGGVYNEQFF
TRBV7-2,TRBJ2-5,CASSSLGGTQYF
TRBV30,TRBJ2-7,CAWTDGVGEQYF
TRBV5-1,TRBJ1-2,CASSFLTLGTGANYGYTF
TRBV28,TRBJ1-5,CASSPPSDQPQHF
TRBV19,TRBJ2-1,CASSIVPAGGDGEQFF
TRBV10-3,TRBJ2-5,CASGTGEWETQYF
TRBV5-1,TRBJ2-2,CASSLGEAGLYGELFF
TRBV20-1,TRBJ1-4,CSARDRGRGDEKLFF
TRBV5-4,TRBJ1-2,CASSGDRDYGYTF
TRBV20-1,TRBJ1-1,CSARPTVNEAFF
TRBV19,TRBJ1-5,CASSIIWEAGNQPQHF
TRBV5-4,TRBJ1-1,CASSFKSGGDTEAFF
TRBV3-1,TRBJ1-4,CASRIGQNMGELFF
TRBV6-5,TRBJ1-1,CASSYRRGPGGTEAFF
TRBV7-9,TRBJ2-1,CASSRGLAGVRYNEQFF
TRBV9,TRBJ1-1,CASSATLGVGTEAFF
TRBV5-1,TRBJ2-6,CASHLDGSSGANVLTF
TRBV21-1,TRBJ2-4,CASISKNIQYF
TRBV11-1,TRBJ1-3,CASSSRATVLQGKTGNTIYF